The 12 T cell receptor beta chains below all came from one sample that was sequenced in a study of post-analysis software for immune sequencing data. Study results and limitations: Controls showed lower frequencies than patients for a handful of TRBV segments, and TRBV5-6, TRBV5-1 and TRBV20-1 were among these.

Tagging with unique molecular identifiers was a feature of the TCR beta cDNA libraries. One entry per CDR3 protein results from TCRdb running MiXCR on the PCR reads. The data contain about 800,000 distinct CDR3 sequences, approximately 30% of them singletons. For these TCRs, the target antigens are not known. Sequenced input: blood. The source is a girl under 18 with multiple sclerosis.

The genes are TRBV7-2 and TRBJ1-3, with 9 bases matching TRBD1. Trimming removed 4 bases from V and 0 bases from J; junction bases left unmatched: 10. Germline lookup yields CDR1 SGHTA and CDR2 FQGNSA. This CDR3 is 18 amino acids long. The CDR3 nucleotides are TGTGCCAGCAGCTACCACCGACAGGGGGGGACCTCTGGAAACACCATATATTTT. Its protein product is CASSYHRQGGTSGNTIYF.

This rearrangement joins TRBV19 to TRBJ1-5; D not resolved. Germline CDR1 is LNHDA and CDR2 is SQIVND (reference sequence). The CDR3 is made up of 15 amino acids. Trimming cost V 2 bases and J 2 bases, with 10 bases left between them. DNA of the CDR3: TGTGCCAGTAGTATAAAAACCCAGCGCAATCAGCCCCAGCATTTT. It is translated as CASSIKTQRNQPQHF.

This clonotype was found many times. The chain recombines TRBV29-1 with TRBJ2-5; D remains ambiguous. Deletions cut 7 bases from V and 5 bases from J, with 8 bases between. CDR3 length equals 10 residues. Germline CDR1 and CDR2: SQVTM and ANQGSEA. For the CDR3, the DNA is TGCAGCGCCCTAAGGGAGACCCAGTACTTC. Its protein product is CSALRETQYF. The full variable domain, with the rest looked up from reference TRBV29-1 and TRBJ2-5, is SAVISQKPSRDICQRGTSLTIQCQVDSQVTMMFWYRQQPGQSLTLIATANQGSEATYESGFVIDKFPISRPNLTFSTLTVSNMSPEDSSIYLCSALRETQYFGPGTRLLVL.

This clonotype was recorded once. The gene calls are TRBV20-1 and TRBJ2-1, with D possibly being TRBD1 (6 bases). The V gene's germline CDR1 is DFQATT and CDR2 SNEGSKA (reference sequence). This CDR3 has 14 amino acids. V lost 5 bases to trimming and J lost 0 bases, with 11 bases between them. The CDR3 region is CSADRTGSYNEQFF. Here the CDR3 DNA reads TGCAGTGCTGACAGGACCGGCTCCTACAATGAGCAGTTCTTC.

CDR3 amino acids: CASSAPGIQETQYF. CDR3 nucleotides: TGTGCCAGCAGTGCCCCAGGGATCCAAGAGACCCAGTACTTC. The chain couples TRBV28 to TRBJ2-5; D possibly corresponds to TRBD1 (5 bases). V lost 5 bases to trimming and J lost 1 base, with 11 bases between them. CDR1 MDHEN and CDR2 SYDVKM come from the germline V gene. CDR3 size: 14 residues.

V is TRBV7-9 and J is TRBJ2-3, with D possibly TRBD2 on 6 matching bases. V dropped 5 bases and J dropped 0 bases, with 12 bases sitting between them. Germline-derived CDR1 and CDR2 are SEHNR and FQNEAQ (reference sequence). CDR3 size: 15 residues. CDR3 DNA: TGTGCCAGCAGCCCGGAGGGCGCTAGCACAGATACGCAGTATTTT. This sequence encodes CASSPEGASTDTQYF.

This clonotype was counted only a few times. The J gene is TRBJ2-7, the V gene TRBV28; maybe TRBD2 (6 bases). Between the trimmed V and J ends, which lost 4 bases and 5 bases, there was a span of 12 bases. Germline CDR1 and CDR2: MDHEN and SYDVKM. The CDR3 totals 13 residues. The CDR3 loop is CASSSLRGDEQYF. The CDR3 DNA reads as TGTGCCAGCAGTTCTTTGCGGGGAGACGAGCAGTACTTC.

This clonotype was detected ten times or more. In nucleotides, the CDR3 is TGTGCCACCAGCAGTCGGTCCTCTGGGGCCAACGTCCTGACTTTC. Its translation: CATSSRSSGANVLTF. The rearrangement joins TRBV15 to TRBJ2-6; D remains unclear. CDR3 length: 15 amino acids. V dropped 3 bases and J dropped 0 bases, with 6 bases sitting between them. Germline values: CDR1 LNHNV, CDR2 YYDKDF (reference sequence).

This rearrangement joins TRBV7-6 to TRBJ1-2, with 7 positions matching TRBD1. Per germline, CDR1 SGHVS and CDR2 FNYEAQ. J gave up 8 bases and V 4 bases, and 13 bases lay outside the gene matches. There are 15 residues in the CDR3. The CDR3 loop is CASSSAPGQTAGYTF. CDR3 bases: TGTGCCAGCAGCTCCGCCCCGGGACAGACGGCCGGCTACACCTTC.

This chain's CDR3 is CASSSGGGDEQFF. The CDR3 DNA follows: TGTGCCAGTAGTTCTGGAGGGGGAGATGAGCAGTTCTTC. The chain couples TRBV19 to TRBJ2-1; either TRBD1 or TRBD2 may supply D (6 bases each). The length of the CDR3 is 13 residues. The V gene lost 5 bases and the J gene lost 8 bases, with 13 bases spanning the gap. The V gene's germline CDR1 is LNHDA and CDR2 SQIVND (reference sequence). Full variable domain (outside the CDR3, taken from reference TRBV19 and TRBJ2-1): DGGITQSPKYLFRKEGQNVTLSCEQNLNHDAMYWYRQDPGQGLRLIYYSQIVNDFQKGDIAEGYSVSREKKESFPLTVTSAQKNPTAFYLCASSSGGGDEQFFGPGTRLTVL.

This clonotype has just a few counts. CDR3 DNA: TGTGCCAGCAGTTACTCGGGGTTGACTGAAGCTTTCTTT. Translation gives CASSYSGLTEAFF. The chain links TRBV6-5 to TRBJ1-1; D remains unclear. The CDR3 loop spans 13 amino acids. Per the germline V gene, CDR1 is MNHEY and CDR2 is SVGAGI. V lost 0 bases to trimming and J lost 5 bases, with 7 bases between them.

This chain joins TRBV20-1 and TRBJ2-5, with 12 bases matching TRBD2. V lost 7 bases and J lost 6; bases outside the gene matches: 3. This CDR3 is built from 12 residues. Germline CDR1 reads DFQATT; CDR2 reads SNEGSKA (reference sequence). The CDR3 region is CSGTSGAQTQYF. The CDR3 DNA reads TGCAGTGGGACTAGCGGGGCCCAGACCCAGTACTTC.